The text below deals with one TCR beta chain. The data were taken from a study of brain T cells in children with intractable seizures. Sequenced by immunoSEQ multiplex PCR; TCRdb stores in-frame clones only, minus some. In the table there are 300,000 to 400,000 clones, roughly 93% of which are singletons. Indicated time point: blood from clinic visit 5 months post-surgery; TSC patient then seizure free. The CDR3 spans 17 residues. CDR1 is LGHDT, CDR2 YNNKEL, per germline (reference sequence). The germline V and J ends were trimmed by 0 bases and 0 bases, with 14 bases remaining between them. The material was peripheral blood, obtained about 5 months after surgery. The source is a boy under three years old with tuberous sclerosis and intractable seizures. The rearrangement uses TRBV3-1 (or the pseudogene TRBV3-2) and TRBJ1-2; D ambiguous. The CDR3 spells CASSQEVGSLANYGYTF. In nucleotides, the CDR3 is TGTGCCAGCAGCCAAGAGGTGGGCAGCTTGGCTAACTATGGCTACACCTTC.